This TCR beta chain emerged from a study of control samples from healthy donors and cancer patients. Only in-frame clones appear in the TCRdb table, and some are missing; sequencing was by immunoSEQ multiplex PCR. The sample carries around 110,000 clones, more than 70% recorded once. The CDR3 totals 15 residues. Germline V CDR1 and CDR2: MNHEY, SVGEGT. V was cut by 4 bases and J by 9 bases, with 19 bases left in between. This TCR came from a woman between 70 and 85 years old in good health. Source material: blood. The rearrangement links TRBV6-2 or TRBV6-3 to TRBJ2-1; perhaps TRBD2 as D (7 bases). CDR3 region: CASSSGGPGGREQFF. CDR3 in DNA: TGTGCCAGCAGTTCGGGGGGCCCCGGGGGGCGTGAGCAGTTCTTC.